The clone carrying this T cell receptor (beta chain) has a count of ten or more. The antigen is undetermined. The sample comes from a study of Graves' ophthalmopathy and Graves' hyperthyroidism. General study findings and limits: A classifier, a 13-signature model, separated ophthalmopathy from stable hyperthyroidism with about 88% sensitivity and about 83% specificity.

V was pared by 6 bases and J by 6 bases, with 9 bases of the junction left unmatched. The V gene's germline CDR1 is SGHRS and CDR2 YFSETQ. The CDR3 has 14 amino acids. Active ophthalmopathy (CAS at least 3, NOSPECS at least 4), lasting under 3 months. The study excluded patients with other autoimmune diseases, uncontrolled infections, pregnancy or lactation. TCR beta CDR3 amplification used RNA transcripts. HTBI primers served in a first-round RT-PCR, which a second-round multiplex PCR followed. TCRdb used MiXCR to reprocess the multiplex PCR reads, holding one entry per CDR3 protein. The repertoire consists of roughly 700,000 distinct CDR3 sequences, with roughly 40% occurring once and the leading ten covering about 40%.

The sample taken for sequencing was peripheral blood. This chain uses TRBV5-1 with TRBJ1-1, with 9 bases aligning to TRBD1. This sequence was found in an adult man with Graves' ophthalmopathy. The DNA for the CDR3 is TGCGCCAGCACGTTGGGACAGGGAACTCCTGAAGCTTTCTTT. Translating gives CASTLGQGTPEAFF.